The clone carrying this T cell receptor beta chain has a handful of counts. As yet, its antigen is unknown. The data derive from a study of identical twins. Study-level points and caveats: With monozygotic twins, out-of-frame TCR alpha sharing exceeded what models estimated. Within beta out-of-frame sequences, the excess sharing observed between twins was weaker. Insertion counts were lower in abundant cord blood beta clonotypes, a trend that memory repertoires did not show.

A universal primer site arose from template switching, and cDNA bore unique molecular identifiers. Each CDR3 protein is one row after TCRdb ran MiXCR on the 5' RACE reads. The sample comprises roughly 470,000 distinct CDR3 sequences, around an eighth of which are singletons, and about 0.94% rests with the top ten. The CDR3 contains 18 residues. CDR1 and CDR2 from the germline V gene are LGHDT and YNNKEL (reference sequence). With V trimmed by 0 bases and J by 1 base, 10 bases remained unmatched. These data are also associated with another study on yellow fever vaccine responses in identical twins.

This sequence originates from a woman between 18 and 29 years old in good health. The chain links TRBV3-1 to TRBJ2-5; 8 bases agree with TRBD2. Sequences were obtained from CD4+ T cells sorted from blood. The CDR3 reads CASSQDLYQRESQETQYF. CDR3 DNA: TGTGCCAGCAGCCAAGATTTATATCAGCGGGAGAGCCAAGAGACCCAGTACTTC.